This TCR beta chain appears in the sequencing data of a study of control samples from healthy donors and cancer patients. The germline CDR1 and CDR2 sequences are SGHRS and YFSETQ. The CDR3 spans 12 residues. V dropped 5 bases and J dropped 2 bases, with 6 bases sitting between them. The table came from immunoSEQ multiplex PCR; TCRdb's copy has only in-frame clones and leaves some out. This sample yields 150,000 or so clones, of which about 90% are seen a single time; 0.65% to 0.85% belongs to the top ten. The sequenced sample consisted of blood. The clonotype originates from a woman in her 30s in good health. The chain couples TRBV5-1 to TRBJ2-3; D not resolved. The CDR3 is CASSSNTDTQYF. The CDR3 DNA reads as TGCGCCAGCAGTTCCAACACAGATACGCAGTATTTT.